Each of the 14 T cell receptor beta chains below was sequenced from the same sample in a study of blood T cell repertoires in COVID-19. Method: immunoSEQ multiplex PCR; TCRdb's copy keeps in-frame clones and lacks some. The repertoire holds under 150,000 clones, with about 85% as singletons. The specimen sequenced was peripheral blood. The receptors shown here come from a human donor in a cohort sampled during active COVID-19.

The gene calls are TRBV5-6 and TRBJ1-6; D is ambiguous. V lost 4 bases and J 5 bases, leaving 13 bases between the germline ends. The CDR3 has 15 residues. Germline V gives CDR1 SGHDT, CDR2 YYEEEE. The CDR3 DNA sequence: TGTGCCAGCAGCGGGAGGCGGCCGGATAATTCACCCCTCCACTTT. This sequence encodes CASSGRRPDNSPLHF.

This clone was observed many times. The genes are TRBV5-1 and TRBJ2-5, with D perhaps matching TRBD1 (7 bases). The germline gives CDR1 SGHRS, CDR2 YFSETQ. This CDR3 comprises 15 residues. The V gene lost 0 bases and the J gene lost 5 bases, with 14 bases spanning the gap. This CDR3 reads CASSLGDSRGETQYF. CDR3 DNA sequence: TGCGCCAGCAGCTTGGGGGACAGCCGGGGGGAGACCCAGTACTTC.

The V and J genes are TRBV6-6 and TRBJ2-1; no definite D call. Germline V lookup: CDR1 MNHNY, CDR2 SVGAGI (reference sequence). Trimming cost V 2 bases and J 0 bases, with 5 bases left between them. The CDR3 consists of 14 residues. The CDR3 nucleotides read TGTGCCAGCAGTTACCCTAGCTCCTACAATGAGCAGTTCTTC. Residues: CASSYPSSYNEQFF.

V and J are TRBV6-2 or TRBV6-3 and TRBJ1-4; 8 nucleotides line up with TRBD1. The CDR3 spans 14 residues. The germline gives CDR1 MNHEY, CDR2 SVGEGT. V dropped 4 bases and J dropped 5; count of bases not matched to a gene: 3. DNA for the CDR3: TGTGCCAGCAGTTCGAGACAGGGGAATGAAAAACTGTTTTTT. Protein: CASSSRQGNEKLFF.

The chain carries TRBV6-1 and TRBJ1-5; possibly TRBD1 for D (6 bases). The CDR3 loop spans 14 amino acids. V was trimmed by 1 base and J by 4 bases, leaving 8 bases between them. Germline V gene sequence: CDR1 MNHNS, CDR2 SASEGT. CDR3 bases: TGTGCCAGCAGTGAAGAGGGGGGGAATCAGCCCCAGCATTTT. This gives the protein CASSEEGGNQPQHF.

The V call is TRBV30, the J call TRBJ2-7; 7 bases are a match to TRBD1. The V segment lost 0 bases and the J segment 5 bases; nucleotides outside the gene matches: 10. Germline CDR1 GTSNPN, CDR2 SVGIG (reference sequence). The CDR3 has 15 amino acids. CDR3 region: CAWSVKYRDRDEQYF. CDR3 nucleotides: TGTGCCTGGAGTGTGAAATACAGGGACAGAGACGAGCAGTACTTC.

The chain links TRBV15 to TRBJ1-6; D call uncertain. Germline values: CDR1 LNHNV, CDR2 YYDKDF (reference sequence). The CDR3 sequence is 14 residues long. Trimming cost V 0 bases and J 10 bases, with 10 bases left between them. CDR3 loop: CATSREERGSPLHF. Here the CDR3 DNA reads TGTGCCACCAGCAGAGAGGAGAGAGGCTCACCCCTCCACTTT.

This rearrangement joins TRBV19 to TRBJ1-5; the D gene is possibly TRBD1 (5 bases). V lost 3 bases, J lost 4 bases, and 10 bases lay in between. Per the germline V gene, CDR1 is LNHDA and CDR2 is SQIVND (reference sequence). There are 14 residues in the CDR3. CDR3 residues: CASSIPGFNQPQHF. The DNA for the CDR3 is TGTGCCAGTAGTATTCCAGGGTTTAATCAGCCCCAGCATTTT.

Here the CDR3 reads CASSKTGTGISTDTQYF. CDR3 in DNA: TGTGCCAGCAGTAAAACCGGGACAGGAATTAGCACAGATACGCAGTATTTT. The chain recombines TRBV6-2 or TRBV6-3 with TRBJ2-3, with TRBD1 identical over 8 bases. This CDR3 spans 17 amino acids. With V trimmed by 5 bases and J by 0 bases, 10 bases remained unmatched. Germline V gene sequence: CDR1 MNHEY, CDR2 SVGEGT.

The chain has TRBV7-2 and TRBJ2-7, with TRBD2 matching 8 bases. After removal of 5 bases from V and 5 bases from J, the junction contained 8 bases not matched to a gene. This CDR3 is built from 14 residues. CDR1 is SGHTA, CDR2 FQGNSA, per germline. The CDR3 sequence: CASSVGLASNEQYF. The CDR3, as DNA: TGTGCCAGCAGCGTTGGACTAGCCTCGAACGAGCAGTACTTC.

The rearrangement links TRBV24-1 to TRBJ1-2; TRBD1 agrees at 7 bases. V lost 5 bases and J lost 3; bases outside the gene matches: 8. The germline gives CDR1 KGHDR, CDR2 SFDVKD. The CDR3 runs 15 residues. Written as DNA, the CDR3 is TGTGCCACCAGTGGTGGGTCAACAGGGGACTATGGCTACACCTTC. Protein sequence: CATSGGSTGDYGYTF.

V and J are TRBV5-1 and TRBJ1-4; 9 nucleotides agree with TRBD1. Germline values: CDR1 SGHRS, CDR2 YFSETQ. Germline trimming cut 1 base from V and 5 bases from J; bases unmatched to any gene: 6. This CDR3 is built from 16 residues. The CDR3 reads CASSLRLGQGNEKLFF. The CDR3 coding sequence is TGCGCCAGCAGCTTGAGACTGGGACAGGGAAATGAAAAACTGTTTTTT.

The CDR3 reads CACLDSYEQYF. The CDR3 DNA is TGTGCCTGCCTTGACAGTTACGAGCAGTACTTC. The V and J genes are TRBV30 and TRBJ2-7; a weak D match, TRBD1 (5 bases). The V end was cut by 6 bases, the J end by 4 bases, with 10 bases between. Germline V gene data show CDR1 as GTSNPN and CDR2 as SVGIG (reference sequence). The CDR3 spans 11 residues.

In its sample, this clone was seen once. The V call is TRBV27, the J call TRBJ1-2; 8 positions agree with TRBD1. The germline gives CDR1 MNHEY, CDR2 SMNVEV (reference sequence). The CDR3 sequence is 15 residues long. The V segment lost 4 bases and the J segment 1 base; nucleotides outside the gene matches: 5. The CDR3 is CASSSGTGLNYGYTF. CDR3 coding DNA: TGTGCCAGCAGTTCCGGGACAGGCCTTAACTATGGCTACACCTTC.